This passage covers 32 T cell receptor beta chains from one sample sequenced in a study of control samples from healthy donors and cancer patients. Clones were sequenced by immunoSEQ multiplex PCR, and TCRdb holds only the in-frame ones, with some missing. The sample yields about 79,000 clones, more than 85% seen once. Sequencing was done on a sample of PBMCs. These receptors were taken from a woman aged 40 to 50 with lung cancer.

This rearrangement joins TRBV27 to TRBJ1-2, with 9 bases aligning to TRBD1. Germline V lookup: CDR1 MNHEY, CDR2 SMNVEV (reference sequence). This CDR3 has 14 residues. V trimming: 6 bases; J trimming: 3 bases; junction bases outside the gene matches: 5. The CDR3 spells CASRTRQGDYGYTF. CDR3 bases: TGTGCCAGCAGGACCCGACAGGGGGACTATGGCTACACCTTC.

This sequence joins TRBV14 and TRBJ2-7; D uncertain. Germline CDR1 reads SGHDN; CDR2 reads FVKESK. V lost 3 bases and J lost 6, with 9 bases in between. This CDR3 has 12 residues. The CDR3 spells CASSQFLFEQYF. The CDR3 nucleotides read TGTGCCAGCAGCCAGTTTCTCTTCGAGCAGTACTTC.

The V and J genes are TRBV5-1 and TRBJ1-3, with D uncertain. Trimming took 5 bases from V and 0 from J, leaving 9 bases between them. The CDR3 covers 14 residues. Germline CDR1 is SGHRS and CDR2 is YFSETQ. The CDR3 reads CASRHENSGNTIYF. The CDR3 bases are TGCGCCAGCAGGCACGAGAACTCTGGAAACACCATATATTTT.

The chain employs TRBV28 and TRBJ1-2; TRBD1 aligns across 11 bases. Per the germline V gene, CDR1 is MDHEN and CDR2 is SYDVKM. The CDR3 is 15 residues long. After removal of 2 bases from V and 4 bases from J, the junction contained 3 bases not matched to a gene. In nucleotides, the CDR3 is TGTGCCAGCAGTTTAGGGACAGGGGGTCCCTATGGCTACACCTTC. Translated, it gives CASSLGTGGPYGYTF.

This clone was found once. The CDR3 loop is CASSLSPGTTWDEQFF. The CDR3 DNA sequence: TGTGCCAGCAGTTTATCCCCCGGGACTACATGGGATGAGCAGTTCTTC. The chain uses TRBV28 and TRBJ2-1; 7 positions agree with TRBD2. The germline V gene encodes CDR1 MDHEN and CDR2 SYDVKM. V lost 1 base to trimming and J lost 8 bases; unmatched junction nucleotides: 11. The CDR3 loop spans 16 amino acids.

This CDR3 reads CSVRGAGAEQYF. The CDR3 DNA is TGCAGCGTGAGGGGAGCAGGGGCCGAGCAGTACTTC. V is TRBV29-1 and J is TRBJ2-7; tentative D call: TRBD1 (6 bases). The CDR3 runs 12 residues. Germline V gene lookup returns CDR1 SQVTM and CDR2 ANQGSEA. V was clipped by 6 bases and J by 6 bases, with 15 bases between them.

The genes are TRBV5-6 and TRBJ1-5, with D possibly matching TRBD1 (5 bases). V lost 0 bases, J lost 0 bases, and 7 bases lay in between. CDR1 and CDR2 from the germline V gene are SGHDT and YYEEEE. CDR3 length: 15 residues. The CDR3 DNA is TGTGCCAGCAGCTTGGGGGGGTTTAGCAATCAGCCCCAGCATTTT. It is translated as CASSLGGFSNQPQHF. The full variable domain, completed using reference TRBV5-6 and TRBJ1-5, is DAGVTQSPTHLIKTRGQQVTLRCSPKSGHDTVSWYQQALGQGPQFIFQYYEEEERQRGNFPDRFSGHQFPNYSSELNVNALLLGDSALYLCASSLGGFSNQPQHFGDGTRLSIL.

The CDR3 nucleotides read TGTGCTCCCTTCGAACCCCGAGGGCATCAGCCCCAGCATTTT. Protein: CAPFEPRGHQPQHF. The chain is built from TRBV6-4 and TRBJ1-5; D remains ambiguous. Germline V gene data show CDR1 as MRHNA and CDR2 as SNTAGT. CDR3 length equals 14 residues.

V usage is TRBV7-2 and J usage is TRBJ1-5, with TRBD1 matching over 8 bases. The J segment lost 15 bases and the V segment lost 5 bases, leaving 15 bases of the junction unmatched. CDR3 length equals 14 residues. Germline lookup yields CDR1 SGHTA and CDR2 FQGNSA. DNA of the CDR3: TGTGCCAGCAGCACCACCGGTGGGACAGGTGTTTGGCATTTT. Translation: CASSTTGGTGVWHF.

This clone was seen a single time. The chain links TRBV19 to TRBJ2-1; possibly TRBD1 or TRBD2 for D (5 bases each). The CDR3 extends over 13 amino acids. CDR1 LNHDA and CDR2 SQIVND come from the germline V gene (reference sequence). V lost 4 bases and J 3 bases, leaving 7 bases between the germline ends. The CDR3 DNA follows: TGTGCCAGTAGTAGGGGGAACTACAATGAGCAGTTCTTC. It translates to CASSRGNYNEQFF. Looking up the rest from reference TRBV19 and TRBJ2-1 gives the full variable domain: DGGITQSPKYLFRKEGQNVTLSCEQNLNHDAMYWYRQDPGQGLRLIYYSQIVNDFQKGDIAEGYSVSREKKESFPLTVTSAQKNPTAFYLCASSRGNYNEQFFGPGTRLTVL.

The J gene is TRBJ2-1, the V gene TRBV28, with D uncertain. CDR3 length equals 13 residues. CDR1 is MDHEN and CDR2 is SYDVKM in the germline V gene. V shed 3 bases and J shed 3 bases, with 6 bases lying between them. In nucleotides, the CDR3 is TGTGCCAGCAGTTTCCTACTCTACAATGAGCAGTTCTTC. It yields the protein CASSFLLYNEQFF.

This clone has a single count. This CDR3 reads CASRPPGVSPLHF. The DNA for the CDR3 is TGTGCCAGCAGGCCCCCAGGGGTATCACCCCTCCACTTT. The J gene is TRBJ1-6, the V gene TRBV2, with D tentatively TRBD1 (6 bases). V lost 6 bases to trimming and J lost 10 bases, with 13 bases between them. Per germline, CDR1 SNHLY and CDR2 FYNNEI. The CDR3 runs to 13 residues.

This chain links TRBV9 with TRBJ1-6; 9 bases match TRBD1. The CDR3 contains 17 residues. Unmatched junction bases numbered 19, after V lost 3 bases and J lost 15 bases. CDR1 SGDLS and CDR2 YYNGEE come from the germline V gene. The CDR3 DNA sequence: TGTGCCAGCAGCGCCAGGGGACAGGGTGATCGGGGAGAAGACCTCCACTTT. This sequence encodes CASSARGQGDRGEDLHF. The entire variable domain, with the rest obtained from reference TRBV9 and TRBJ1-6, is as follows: DSGVTQTPKHLITATGQRVTLRCSPRSGDLSVYWYQQSLDQGLQFLIQYYNGEERAKGNILERFSAQQFPDLHSELNLSSLELGDSALYFCASSARGQGDRGEDLHFGNGTRLTVT.

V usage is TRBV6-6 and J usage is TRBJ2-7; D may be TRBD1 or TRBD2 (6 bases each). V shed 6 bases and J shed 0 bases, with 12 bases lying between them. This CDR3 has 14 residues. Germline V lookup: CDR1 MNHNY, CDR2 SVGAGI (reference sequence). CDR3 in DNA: TGTGCCAGCAGGGGGGCGGGATTCTCCTACGAGCAGTACTTC. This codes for CASRGAGFSYEQYF.

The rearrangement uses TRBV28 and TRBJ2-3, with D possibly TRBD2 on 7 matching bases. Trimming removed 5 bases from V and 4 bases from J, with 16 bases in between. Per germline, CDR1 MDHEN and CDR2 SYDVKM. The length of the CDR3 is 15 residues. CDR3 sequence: CASSHPRGGSDTQYF. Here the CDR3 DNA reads TGTGCCAGCAGTCACCCCCGCGGGGGCTCAGATACGCAGTATTTT.

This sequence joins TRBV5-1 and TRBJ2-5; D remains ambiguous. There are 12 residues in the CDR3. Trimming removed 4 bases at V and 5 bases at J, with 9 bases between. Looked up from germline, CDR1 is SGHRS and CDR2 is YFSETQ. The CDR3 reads CASSPTQETQYF. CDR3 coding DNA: TGCGCCAGCAGCCCAACCCAGGAGACCCAGTACTTC.

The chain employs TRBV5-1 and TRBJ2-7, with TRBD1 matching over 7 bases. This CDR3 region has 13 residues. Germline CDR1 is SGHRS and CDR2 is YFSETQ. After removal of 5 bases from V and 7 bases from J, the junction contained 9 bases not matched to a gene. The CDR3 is CASSTGQPGEQYF. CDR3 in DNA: TGCGCCAGCAGTACGGGACAGCCTGGGGAGCAGTACTTC.

CDR3: CASSPGTGWTEAFF. The CDR3 DNA sequence: TGTGCCAGCAGCCCGGGGACAGGGTGGACTGAAGCTTTCTTT. The chain employs TRBV6-5 and TRBJ1-1, with TRBD1 matching 9 bases. This CDR3 has 14 residues. Germline V gene data show CDR1 as MNHEY and CDR2 as SVGAGI. V was pared by 6 bases and J by 5 bases, with 7 bases of the junction left unmatched.

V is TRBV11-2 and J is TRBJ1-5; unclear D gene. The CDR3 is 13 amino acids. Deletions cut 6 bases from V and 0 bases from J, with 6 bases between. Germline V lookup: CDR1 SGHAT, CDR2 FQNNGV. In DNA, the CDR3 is TGTGCCAGCAGTATCCATAGCAATCAGCCCCAGCATTTT. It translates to CASSIHSNQPQHF.

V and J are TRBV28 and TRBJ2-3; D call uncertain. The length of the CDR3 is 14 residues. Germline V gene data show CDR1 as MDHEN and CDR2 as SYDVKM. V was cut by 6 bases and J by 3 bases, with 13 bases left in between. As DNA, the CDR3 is TGTGCCAGCAGCACCGCTCCGGCTACAGATACGCAGTATTTT. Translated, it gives CASSTAPATDTQYF.

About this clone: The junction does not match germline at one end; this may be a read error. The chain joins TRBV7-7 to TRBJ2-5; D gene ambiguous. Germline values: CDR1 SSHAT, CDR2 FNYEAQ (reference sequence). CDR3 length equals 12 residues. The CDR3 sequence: CASSAMQETQYF. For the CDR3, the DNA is TGTGCTAGCAGCGCTATGCAGGAGACCCAGTACTTC.

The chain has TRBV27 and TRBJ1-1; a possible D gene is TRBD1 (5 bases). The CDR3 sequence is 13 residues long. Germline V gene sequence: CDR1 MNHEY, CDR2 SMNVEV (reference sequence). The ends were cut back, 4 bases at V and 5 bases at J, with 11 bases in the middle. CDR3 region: CASSSQGWTEAFF. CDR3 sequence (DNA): TGTGCCAGCAGTTCCCAGGGTTGGACTGAAGCTTTCTTT.

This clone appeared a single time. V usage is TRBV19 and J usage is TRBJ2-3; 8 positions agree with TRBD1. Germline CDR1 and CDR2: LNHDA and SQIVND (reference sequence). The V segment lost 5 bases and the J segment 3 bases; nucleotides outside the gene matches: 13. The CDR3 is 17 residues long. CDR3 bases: TGTGCCAGTAGTGAAAAGGGACAGGCCTTTTTGACAGATACGCAGTATTTT. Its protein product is CASSEKGQAFLTDTQYF.

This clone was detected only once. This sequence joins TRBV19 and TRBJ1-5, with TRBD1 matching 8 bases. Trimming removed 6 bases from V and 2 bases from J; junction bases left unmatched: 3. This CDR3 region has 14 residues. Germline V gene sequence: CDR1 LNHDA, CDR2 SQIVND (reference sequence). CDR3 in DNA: TGTGCCAGTAGGCAGGGGGCCGGCAATCAGCCCCAGCATTTT. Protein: CASRQGAGNQPQHF.

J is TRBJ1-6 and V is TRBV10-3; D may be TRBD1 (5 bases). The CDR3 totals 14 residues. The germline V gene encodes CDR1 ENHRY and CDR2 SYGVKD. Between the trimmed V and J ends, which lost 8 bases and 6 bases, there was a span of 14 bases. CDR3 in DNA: TGTGCCATCTTTTCAGGGTTCCGTAATTCACCCCTCCACTTT. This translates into CAIFSGFRNSPLHF.

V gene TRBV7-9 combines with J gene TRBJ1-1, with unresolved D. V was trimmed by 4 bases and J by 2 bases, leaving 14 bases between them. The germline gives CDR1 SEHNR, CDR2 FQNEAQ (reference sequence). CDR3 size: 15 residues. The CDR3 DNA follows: TGTGCCAGCAGCTCCCATATAGACTATAACACTGAAGCTTTCTTT. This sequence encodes CASSSHIDYNTEAFF.

The chain's CDR3 is CASSLAPATNEKLFF. For the CDR3, the DNA is TGTGCCAGCAGCTTAGCGCCAGCAACTAATGAAAAACTGTTTTTT. The gene calls are TRBV7-9 and TRBJ1-4; D not certain. This CDR3 is 15 amino acids long. Between the trimmed V and J ends, which lost 0 bases and 0 bases, there was a span of 5 bases. Germline assignment: CDR1 SEHNR and CDR2 FQNEAQ (reference sequence).

The DNA for the CDR3 is TGTGCCAGCAGCTGGACTAGCGGGGGGGAGAGTGAGCAGTTCTTC. Amino acid sequence: CASSWTSGGESEQFF. The J gene is TRBJ2-1, the V gene TRBV7-2; the match to TRBD2 covers 15 bases. This CDR3 contains 15 residues. V lost 4 bases, J lost 9 bases, and 4 bases stayed unmatched. CDR1 is SGHTA and CDR2 is FQGNSA in the germline V gene. Filled out from reference TRBV7-2 and TRBJ2-1, the complete variable domain reads GAGVSQSPSNKVTEKGKDVELRCDPISGHTALYWYRQSLGQGLEFLIYFQGNSAPDKSGLPSDRFSAERTGGSVSTLTIQRTQQEDSAVYLCASSWTSGGESEQFFGPGTRLTVL.

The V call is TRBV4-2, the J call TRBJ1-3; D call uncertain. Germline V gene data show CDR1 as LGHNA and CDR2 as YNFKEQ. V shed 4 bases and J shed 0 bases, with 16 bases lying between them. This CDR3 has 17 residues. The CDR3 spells CASSLDGATASGNTIYF. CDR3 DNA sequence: TGTGCCAGCAGCCTTGACGGAGCCACCGCCTCTGGAAACACCATATATTTT.

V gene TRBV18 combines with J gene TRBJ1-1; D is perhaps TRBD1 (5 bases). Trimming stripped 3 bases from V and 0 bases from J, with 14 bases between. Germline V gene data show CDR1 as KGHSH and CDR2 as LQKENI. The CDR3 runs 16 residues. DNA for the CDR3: TGTGCCAGCTCACCTCCCGCAGGGATGATGAACACTGAAGCTTTCTTT. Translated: CASSPPAGMMNTEAFF.

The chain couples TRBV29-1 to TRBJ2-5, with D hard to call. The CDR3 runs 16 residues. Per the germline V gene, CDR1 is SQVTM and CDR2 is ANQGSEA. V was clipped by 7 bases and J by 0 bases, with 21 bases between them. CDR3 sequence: CSALSDIPSYQETQYF. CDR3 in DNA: TGCAGCGCGTTGAGTGACATTCCCTCGTACCAAGAGACCCAGTACTTC.

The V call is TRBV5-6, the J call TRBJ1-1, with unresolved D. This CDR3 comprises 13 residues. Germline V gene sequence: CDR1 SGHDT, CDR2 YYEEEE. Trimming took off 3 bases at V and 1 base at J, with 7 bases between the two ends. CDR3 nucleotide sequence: TGTGCCAGCAGCTCATATGGGAACACTGAAGCTTTCTTT. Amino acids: CASSSYGNTEAFF.